This section outlines one TCR beta chain sequence together with its context. Its cognate antigen is unknown. Total RNA, at least 6 micrograms per sample, came from PBMCs. This record comes from a study of blood T cells in healthy people across ages. The study, taken as a whole, reports: Long-lived donors carried more naive CD4+ cells and greater diversity than aged donors.

Deletions cut 1 base from V and 0 bases from J, with 9 bases between. The CDR3 covers 15 residues. The germline CDR1 and CDR2 sequences are MNHEY and SMNVEV (reference sequence). A J-beta primer mix and a sample-barcoded 5' primer were used in a second PCR of about 7 to 12 cycles. Any given sample supplied a minimum of 2.5 million CDR3-containing paired-end reads. TCRdb redid the calling of the 5' RACE reads with MiXCR, one entry per CDR3 protein. The data hold 2 million or so distinct CDR3 sequences, with roughly 49% observed a single time. The sequence derives from a woman aged 40 to 55 in good health. This rearrangement joins TRBV27 to TRBJ1-2; D call uncertain. The material sequenced was blood. The CDR3 loop is CASSLLPATNYGYTF. CDR3 in DNA: TGTGCCAGCAGTTTATTGCCAGCAACTAACTATGGCTACACCTTC.